One sample yielded the 12 T cell receptor beta chains listed below, sequenced in a study of blood T cell repertoires in COVID-19. Here immunoSEQ multiplex PCR was the method, and the copy in TCRdb shows in-frame clones only, minus some. The sample yields approximately 93,000 clones, 80% to 90% seen once. Sequenced sample: peripheral blood. These receptors were obtained from a man aged 45 to 65 with COVID-19, enrolled during active disease.

The CDR3 is CASSPGQGLGNQPQHF. Here the CDR3 DNA reads TGTGCCAGCAGCCCAGGACAGGGTTTGGGCAATCAGCCCCAGCATTTT. The rearrangement joins TRBV5-5 to TRBJ1-5; 8 nucleotides agree with TRBD1. The CDR3 has 16 amino acids. V lost 4 bases, J lost 2 bases, and 8 bases stayed unmatched. Germline lookup yields CDR1 SGHKS and CDR2 YYEKEE (reference sequence).

The J gene is TRBJ1-5, the V gene TRBV11-2, with 8 positions matching TRBD1. The CDR3 is made up of 16 amino acids. The J segment lost 5 bases and the V segment lost 8 bases, leaving 14 bases of the junction unmatched. Per the germline V gene, CDR1 is SGHAT and CDR2 is FQNNGV. The CDR3 spells CASSPGGKDPHQPQHF. In nucleotides, the CDR3 is TGTGCCAGCTCACCAGGGGGCAAAGACCCCCATCAGCCCCAGCATTTT.

This clone appeared once. This chain connects TRBV5-8 to TRBJ1-1; 8 bases are shared with TRBD1. J was trimmed by 2 bases and V by 7 bases; bases with no gene match: 13. The CDR3 contains 16 residues. The V gene's germline CDR1 is SGHTS and CDR2 YDEGEE. Here the CDR3 DNA reads TGTGCCAGCGGACCAGGGCAGGGGGCCGGAAACACTGAAGCTTTCTTT. Its translation is CASGPGQGAGNTEAFF.

The rearrangement links TRBV10-3 to TRBJ2-1, with D unclear. This CDR3 is built from 13 residues. The germline CDR1 and CDR2 sequences are ENHRY and SYGVKD. Trimming cost V 2 bases and J 6 bases, with 8 bases left between them. The CDR3 bases are TGTGCCATCAGTGAGCTAGGCTCCAATGAGCAGTTCTTC. This codes for CAISELGSNEQFF.

This clone has just one count. The chain is built from TRBV7-2 and TRBJ2-1; 8 positions agree with TRBD2. Germline V gene data show CDR1 as SGHTA and CDR2 as FQGNSA. Losses at the gene ends were 2 bases for V and 4 bases for J; bases not matched to a gene: 4. This CDR3 has 15 residues. This chain's CDR3 is CASSLTGGGYNEQFF. DNA for the CDR3: TGTGCCAGCAGCTTAACCGGGGGGGGTTACAATGAGCAGTTCTTC.

CDR3 sequence: CSVEVPDRGGEQYF. In DNA form, the CDR3 reads TGCAGCGTTGAAGTTCCGGACAGGGGTGGCGAGCAGTACTTC. The chain joins TRBV29-1 to TRBJ2-7, with TRBD1 matching 9 bases. CDR1 SQVTM and CDR2 ANQGSEA come from the germline V gene. The junction had 7 bases not matched to a gene; V was cut back by 1 base and J by 6 bases. This CDR3 has 14 amino acids.

The rearrangement joins TRBV27 to TRBJ1-1, with a tentative D call TRBD1 (6 bases). Trimming removed 8 bases at V and 9 bases at J, with 19 bases between. This CDR3 region has 13 residues. Germline CDR1 and CDR2: MNHEY and SMNVEV (reference sequence). The CDR3 DNA reads as TGTGCCAGCGGTATTCAGGGGTTCGGGAAAGCTTTCTTT. The encoded protein is CASGIQGFGKAFF.

The chain uses TRBV9 and TRBJ1-6; D is perhaps TRBD1 (6 bases). CDR3 length equals 14 residues. In germline, CDR1 is SGDLS, CDR2 YYNGEE. Trimming shortened V by 7 bases and J by 7 bases, and 15 bases separated the two germline ends. The CDR3 DNA reads TGTGCCAGCTCCTCCGACAGGATCAATTCACCCCTCCACTTT. This translates into CASSSDRINSPLHF.

The chain is built from TRBV2 and TRBJ2-3, with D maybe TRBD1 (5 bases). The CDR3 covers 15 residues. Germline-derived CDR1 and CDR2 are SNHLY and FYNNEI. V dropped 4 bases and J dropped 0 bases, with 11 bases sitting between them. The CDR3 region has the DNA TGTGCCAGCAGTGTTGAGTCAGGGAGCACAGATACGCAGTATTTT. It yields the protein CASSVESGSTDTQYF.

This chain connects TRBV30 to TRBJ1-4; 9 positions agree with TRBD1. From germline, CDR1 is GTSNPN and CDR2 SVGIG (reference sequence). CDR3 length: 14 amino acids. Germline trimming cut 2 bases from V and 7 bases from J; bases unmatched to any gene: 5. CDR3 DNA: TGTGCCTGGAGTATGACAGGGGGTTTTGAAAAACTGTTTTTT. The encoded protein is CAWSMTGGFEKLFF.

J is TRBJ2-1 and V is TRBV7-9; D is uncertain. V lost 1 base to trimming and J lost 15 bases, with 13 bases between them. This CDR3 contains 12 residues. Germline loops: CDR1 SEHNR, CDR2 FQNEAQ (reference sequence). CDR3 region: CASSLGPGYTFF. Here the CDR3 DNA reads TGTGCCAGCAGCTTAGGGCCCGGGTATACGTTCTTC.

This chain joins TRBV14 and TRBJ1-5, with D possibly TRBD1 on 6 matching bases. V was cut by 4 bases and J by 7 bases, with 11 bases left in between. Germline loops: CDR1 SGHDN, CDR2 FVKESK. The CDR3 is made up of 13 amino acids. The DNA for the CDR3 is TGTGCCAGCAGCCCTCAACAGGGACAGCCCCAGCATTTT. This codes for CASSPQQGQPQHF.